Listed below are T cell receptor beta chains from one sample, sequenced in a study of blood T cell repertoires in COVID-19. The data were produced by immunoSEQ multiplex PCR, yet TCRdb's version contains in-frame clones alone and is incomplete. In the table there are 70,000 to 100,000 clones, around three quarters of which are singletons. The sequenced sample consisted of peripheral blood. The receptors come from a woman aged 60 to 75 in a cohort sampled during active or convalescent COVID-19. Each CDR3 is given with its conserved first and last residue. A D gene is named only where the DNA matches it firmly. The size entry is marked missing in some rows and otherwise reads once, few, many or a size class.

clone size	CDR3 length	V gene	D gene	J gene	CDR3 protein	CDR3 DNA
.	15	TRBV28	.	TRBJ2-2	CASSLGGAGPGELFF	TGTGCCAGCAGTTTAGGGGGCGCAGGTCCCGGGGAGCTGTTTTTT
.	16	TRBV5-1	TRBD2	TRBJ2-5	CASSFPGLAGGETQYF	TGCGCCAGCAGCTTTCCGGGACTAGCGGGCGGGGAGACCCAGTACTTC
few	16	TRBV3-1/TRBV3-2	.	TRBJ2-2	CASSQERTSLTGELFF	TGTGCCAGCAGCCAAGAGAGGACAAGCCTTACCGGGGAGCTGTTTTTT
.	14	TRBV13	.	TRBJ2-5	CASSGAAPWETQYF	TGTGCCAGCAGTGGTGCGGCGCCATGGGAGACCCAGTACTTC
.	16	TRBV28	TRBD2	TRBJ2-1	CASSLLAGDHWNEQFF	TGTGCCAGCAGTTTATTGGCGGGGGACCACTGGAATGAGCAGTTCTTC
.	17	TRBV4-3	.	TRBJ2-3	CASSQDLWGGFTDTQYF	TGCGCCAGCAGCCAAGATCTATGGGGGGGCTTCACAGATACGCAGTATTTT
.	12	TRBV19	.	TRBJ1-5	CAGGGMFEPQHF	TGTGCCGGGGGAGGGATGTTCGAGCCCCAGCATTTT
many	15	TRBV2	.	TRBJ1-5	CASSGGGYSNQPQHF	TGTGCCAGCAGTGGTGGCGGATATAGCAATCAGCCCCAGCATTTT
.	15	TRBV7-3	.	TRBJ1-3	CASSLTGSSGNTIYF	TGTGCCAGCAGCTTAACTGGCAGCTCTGGAAACACCATATATTTT
many	13	TRBV7-2	.	TRBJ2-1	CASRRGLNNEQFF	TGTGCCAGCAGGCGCGGCCTAAACAATGAGCAGTTCTTC
once	13	TRBV2	.	TRBJ2-3	CASSTRQTDTQYF	TGTGCCAGCAGTACCCGACAGACAGATACGCAGTATTTT
few	11	TRBV20-1	.	TRBJ1-2	CSTGSNYGYTF	TGCAGTACAGGGTCTAACTATGGCTACACCTTC
.	13	TRBV15	.	TRBJ2-7	CATSRHRALEQYF	TGTGCCACCAGCAGGCACAGGGCTCTCGAGCAGTACTTC
.	16	TRBV19	TRBD1	TRBJ2-2	CASSTLDRGNTGELFF	TGTGCCAGTAGTACCTTGGACAGGGGGAACACCGGGGAGCTGTTTTTT
.	14	TRBV5-8	TRBD1	TRBJ2-2	CASSPGDRAGELFF	TGTGCCAGCAGCCCCGGGGACAGGGCCGGGGAGCTGTTTTTT
many	13	TRBV29-1	TRBD1	TRBJ1-1	CSVDGTGGTEAFF	TGCAGCGTTGACGGGACAGGGGGCACTGAAGCTTTCTTT
many	14	TRBV9	.	TRBJ1-3	CASSGAGSGNTIYF	TGTGCCAGCAGCGGGGCAGGCTCTGGAAACACCATATATTTT
.	12	TRBV5-5	.	TRBJ2-3	CASSLRDTTQYF	TGTGCCAGCAGCCTCCGGGACACCACGCAGTATTTT
.	15	TRBV4-1	.	TRBJ1-1	CASSKGEYQNTEAFF	TGCGCCAGCAGCAAAGGGGAGTACCAGAACACTGAAGCTTTCTTT
.	17	TRBV5-8	TRBD1	TRBJ1-4	CASSLGTGGEVAEKLFF	TGTGCCAGCAGCTTGGGGACAGGGGGCGAAGTCGCGGAAAAACTGTTTTTT
.	15	TRBV5-1	.	TRBJ2-1	CASRPGQFPYNEQFF	TGCGCCAGCAGACCAGGACAGTTCCCCTACAATGAGCAGTTCTTC
.	16	TRBV19	TRBD2	TRBJ2-7	CASSSGLAGSSYEQYF	TGTGCCAGTAGTTCCGGACTAGCGGGGTCTTCCTACGAGCAGTACTTC
.	13	TRBV12-3/TRBV12-4	.	TRBJ1-1	CASKLEGRTEAFF	TGTGCCAGCAAATTAGAGGGTAGAACTGAAGCTTTCTTT
.	13	TRBV19	.	TRBJ1-2	CASRSLAGYGYTF	TGTGCCAGTAGGTCTCTGGCGGGCTATGGCTACACCTTC
.	17	TRBV5-1	TRBD1	TRBJ2-6	CASSLVVQGAGANVLTF	TGCGCCAGCAGCTTGGTCGTACAGGGGGCTGGGGCCAACGTCCTGACTTTC
.	15	TRBV10-1	TRBD2	TRBJ2-3	CASTFRGGATDTQYF	TGCGCCAGCACTTTTCGCGGGGGGGCAACAGATACGCAGTATTTT
once	16	TRBV19	TRBD1	TRBJ2-2	CASSITGQGNTGELFF	TGTGCCAGTAGTATAACGGGACAGGGAAACACCGGGGAGCTGTTTTTT
.	16	TRBV7-8	.	TRBJ2-7	CASSLEGVQVSYEQYF	TGTGCCAGCAGCTTAGAGGGGGTCCAGGTTTCCTACGAGCAGTACTTC
few	18	TRBV2	TRBD1	TRBJ1-6	CASRTGGPRSSYNSPLHF	TGTGCCAGCAGAACAGGGGGTCCTCGAAGCTCCTATAATTCACCCCTCCACTTT
many	18	TRBV4-1	TRBD2	TRBJ2-3	CASSQDSASGVGRDTQYF	TGCGCCAGCAGCCAAGACTCGGCTAGCGGGGTAGGGCGGGATACGCAGTATTTT
.	14	TRBV9	TRBD1	TRBJ1-2	CASGRSRGLNGYTF	TGTGCCAGCGGCCGGTCCAGGGGGCTTAATGGCTACACCTTC
.	15	TRBV9	TRBD1	TRBJ1-6	CASSVTGDSNSPLHF	TGTGCCAGCAGCGTAACAGGGGACTCTAATTCACCCCTCCACTTT
.	14	TRBV6-6	.	TRBJ1-5	CASILEAGNQPQHF	TGTGCCAGCATATTAGAGGCGGGCAATCAGCCCCAGCATTTT
.	15	TRBV19	TRBD2	TRBJ2-5	CASSPRTSGGETQYF	TGTGCCAGTAGTCCCAGGACTAGCGGGGGAGAGACCCAGTACTTC
.	17	TRBV19	.	TRBJ1-5	CASIGGESGRWNQPQHF	TGTGCCAGTATTGGTGGGGAGTCGGGTAGGTGGAATCAGCCCCAGCATTTT
.	16	TRBV5-4	.	TRBJ1-3	CASSFRVGGSGNTIYF	TGTGCCAGCAGCTTTCGGGTCGGTGGCTCTGGAAACACCATATATTTT
.	18	TRBV21-1	.	TRBJ2-1	CASSKGGTGDRSYNEQFF	TGTGCCAGCAGCAAAGGGGGAACAGGTGACCGCTCCTACAATGAGCAGTTCTTC
.	15	TRBV5-1	TRBD1	TRBJ2-5	CASSTGVRLHETQYF	TGCGCCAGCAGCACAGGGGTTAGGCTCCACGAGACCCAGTACTTC
.	15	TRBV6-5	.	TRBJ1-4	CASRDLERGNEKLFF	TGTGCCAGCAGAGACCTCGAAAGAGGGAATGAAAAACTGTTTTTT
.	16	TRBV7-9	.	TRBJ1-1	CASRQQGGRLNTEAFF	TGTGCCAGCAGACAACAGGGAGGGCGCCTGAACACTGAAGCTTTCTTT
.	16	TRBV5-1	TRBD1	TRBJ2-5	CASSLARTGYQETQYF	TGCGCCAGCAGCTTGGCACGGACAGGGTACCAAGAGACCCAGTACTTC
.	16	TRBV5-1	TRBD1	TRBJ2-1	CASSITGTGGRGEQFF	TGCGCCAGCAGCATTACCGGGACAGGGGGCCGTGGTGAGCAGTTCTTC
.	13	TRBV5-4	.	TRBJ1-1	CASSFVMNTEAFF	TGTGCCAGCAGCTTCGTAATGAACACTGAAGCTTTCTTT
.	16	TRBV6-8	.	TRBJ2-7	CASTYAPRELAYEQYF	TGTGCCAGCACCTACGCCCCTCGGGAGTTGGCCTACGAGCAGTACTTC
.	15	TRBV5-3	.	TRBJ2-3	CARSIYLSGIGTQYF	TGTGCCAGAAGCATTTACCTTTCAGGGATAGGGACGCAGTATTTT
few	15	TRBV5-1	TRBD1	TRBJ2-1	CASSFSGTEGNEQFF	TGCGCCAGCAGCTTTTCGGGGACAGAGGGCAATGAGCAGTTCTTC
.	15	TRBV3-1/TRBV3-2	.	TRBJ2-7	CASSQVADSSYEQYF	TGTGCCAGCAGCCAAGTAGCGGATAGCTCCTACGAGCAGTACTTC
.	19	TRBV27	TRBD2	TRBJ2-1	CASSSNYQPGLAMGDEQFF	TGTGCCAGCAGTTCCAACTATCAACCCGGACTAGCGATGGGTGATGAGCAGTTCTTC
.	16	TRBV14	TRBD2	TRBJ2-7	CASSQMGGTVSYEQYF	TGTGCCAGCAGCCAAATGGGGGGGACGGTATCCTACGAGCAGTACTTC
.	15	TRBV2	TRBD2	TRBJ2-1	CASSQLAGGLNEQFF	TGTGCCAGCAGTCAACTAGCGGGGGGTCTCAATGAGCAGTTCTTC
few	13	TRBV27	.	TRBJ1-2	CASRRGGHYGYTF	TGTGCCAGCAGACGGGGGGGGCACTATGGCTACACCTTC
.	14	TRBV11-3	TRBD1	TRBJ2-7	CASSPMGQEPEQYF	TGTGCCAGCAGCCCGATGGGACAGGAGCCCGAGCAGTACTTC
.	12	TRBV6-5	.	TRBJ1-6	CASSNRFSPLHF	TGTGCCAGCAGTAACAGGTTTTCACCCCTCCACTTT
.	16	TRBV2	.	TRBJ2-3	CASTPQPQITTDTQYF	TGTGCCAGCACCCCCCAACCACAAATAACCACAGATACGCAGTATTTT
few	14	TRBV7-2	TRBD1	TRBJ1-5	CASSLRQGVQPQHF	TGTGCCAGCAGCTTGAGACAGGGAGTCCAGCCCCAGCATTTT
few	14	TRBV7-9	TRBD1	TRBJ1-6	CASTGQGLNSPLHF	TGTGCCAGCACCGGACAGGGGCTGAATTCACCCCTCCACTTT